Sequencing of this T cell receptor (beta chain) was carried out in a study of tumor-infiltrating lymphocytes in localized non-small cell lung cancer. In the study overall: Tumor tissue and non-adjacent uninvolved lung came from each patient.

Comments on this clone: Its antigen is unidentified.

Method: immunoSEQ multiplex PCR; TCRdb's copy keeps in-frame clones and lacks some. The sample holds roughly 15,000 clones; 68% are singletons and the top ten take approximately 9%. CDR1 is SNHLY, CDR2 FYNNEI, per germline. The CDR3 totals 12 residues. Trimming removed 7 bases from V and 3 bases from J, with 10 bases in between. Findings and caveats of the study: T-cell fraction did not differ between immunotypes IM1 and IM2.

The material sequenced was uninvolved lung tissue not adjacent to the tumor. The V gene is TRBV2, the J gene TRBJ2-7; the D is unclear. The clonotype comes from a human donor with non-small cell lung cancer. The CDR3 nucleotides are TGTGCCAGCACCTCCGAGGTCTACGAGCAGTACGTC. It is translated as CASTSEVYEQYV.